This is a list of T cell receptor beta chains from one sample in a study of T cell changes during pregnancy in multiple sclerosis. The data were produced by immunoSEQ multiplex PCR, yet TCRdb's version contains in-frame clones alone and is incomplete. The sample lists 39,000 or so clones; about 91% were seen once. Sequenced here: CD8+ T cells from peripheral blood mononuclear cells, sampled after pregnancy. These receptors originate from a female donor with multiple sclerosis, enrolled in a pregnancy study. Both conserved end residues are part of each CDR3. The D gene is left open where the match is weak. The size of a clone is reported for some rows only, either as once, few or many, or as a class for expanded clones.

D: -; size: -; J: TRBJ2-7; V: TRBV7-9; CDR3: CASSYGIRSPYEQYF; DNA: TGTGCCAGCAGCTACGGGATCAGGAGCCCCTACGAGCAGTACTTC
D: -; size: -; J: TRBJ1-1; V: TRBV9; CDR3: CASSVAVTTEAFF; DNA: TGTGCCAGCAGCGTAGCAGTCACCACTGAAGCTTTCTTT
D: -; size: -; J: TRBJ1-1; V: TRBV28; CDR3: CASSTYTVDTEAFF; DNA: TGTGCCAGCAGTACCTACACAGTAGACACTGAAGCTTTCTTT
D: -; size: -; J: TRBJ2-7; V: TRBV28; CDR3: CASRTEYEQYF; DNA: TGTGCCAGCAGAACGGAGTACGAGCAGTACTTC
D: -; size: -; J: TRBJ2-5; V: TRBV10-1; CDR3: CASSDLRDSQETQYF; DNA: TGCGCCAGCAGTGATTTGCGGGACAGTCAAGAGACCCAGTACTTC
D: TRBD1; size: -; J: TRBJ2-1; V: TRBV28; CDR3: CASSSIGGPYNEQFF; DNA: TGTGCCAGCAGTTCCATAGGGGGCCCCTACAATGAGCAGTTCTTC
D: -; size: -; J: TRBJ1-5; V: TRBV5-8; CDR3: CASSSQPSGSHQPQHF; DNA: TGTGCCAGCAGCTCTCAACCGTCAGGGTCGCATCAGCCCCAGCATTTT
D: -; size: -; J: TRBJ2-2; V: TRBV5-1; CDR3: CASSSPSTVANTGELFF; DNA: TGCGCCAGCAGCTCTCCTAGCACCGTCGCGAACACCGGGGAGCTGTTTTTT
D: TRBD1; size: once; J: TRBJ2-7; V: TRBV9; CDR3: CASSVAPGQAYEQYF; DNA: TGTGCCAGCAGCGTAGCTCCGGGACAGGCCTACGAGCAGTACTTC
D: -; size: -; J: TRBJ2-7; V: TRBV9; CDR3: CASSVGVGVSYEQYF; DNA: TGTGCCAGCAGCGTAGGAGTCGGTGTCTCCTACGAGCAGTACTTC
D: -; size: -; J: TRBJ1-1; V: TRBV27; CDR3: CASSGRTVNTEAFF; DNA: TGTGCCAGCAGTGGCCGGACAGTGAACACTGAAGCTTTCTTT
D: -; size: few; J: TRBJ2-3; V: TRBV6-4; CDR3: CASRGSRDTDTQYF; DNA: TGTGCCAGCAGAGGTTCCCGGGACACAGATACGCAGTATTTT
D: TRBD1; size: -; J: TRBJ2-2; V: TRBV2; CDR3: CATQGKWRELFF; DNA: TGTGCCACACAGGGGAAATGGAGGGAGCTGTTTTTT
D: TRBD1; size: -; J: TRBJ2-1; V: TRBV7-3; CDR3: CASSPHRGLNNEQFF; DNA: TGTGCCAGCAGCCCCCACAGGGGGCTAAACAATGAGCAGTTCTTC
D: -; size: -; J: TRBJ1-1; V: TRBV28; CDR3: CASRGQGPEAFF; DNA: TGTGCCAGCAGGGGGCAGGGGCCTGAAGCTTTCTTT
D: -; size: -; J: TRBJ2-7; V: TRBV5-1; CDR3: CASSPGRRSYEQYF; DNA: TGCGCCAGCAGCCCTGGCAGGCGATCCTACGAGCAGTACTTC